The 13 T cell receptor beta chains reported below all come from one sample, sequenced in a study of shared clonotypes between healthy human individuals. The table came from immunoSEQ multiplex PCR; TCRdb's copy has only in-frame clones and leaves some out. The sample contains 2,500,000 or so clones, 80% to 95% of which appear only once. The sample comprised naive CD4+ T cells from PBMCs. Subset indicated: CD45RA+ positively selected. These receptors were taken from a young man in good health. Some clones in this sample may be carry-over from other donors' samples.

V is TRBV6-5 and J is TRBJ1-2, with D tentatively TRBD1 (5 bases). The CDR3 consists of 13 residues. Per germline, CDR1 MNHEY and CDR2 SVGAGI. Trimming took 6 bases from V and 4 from J, leaving 12 bases between them. CDR3 coding DNA: TGTGCCAGCAGGACGGACACCAGCTATGGCTACACCTTC. It is translated as CASRTDTSYGYTF.

The chain uses TRBV18 and TRBJ1-2; possibly TRBD1 for D (6 bases). The V end was cut by 1 base, the J end by 8 bases, with 14 bases between. CDR3 size: 14 residues. Germline values: CDR1 KGHSH, CDR2 LQKENI. CDR3 nucleotide sequence: TGTGCCAGCTCACCACTACAGGGCGAAAGCGGCTACACCTTC. Its translation is CASSPLQGESGYTF. The variable domain in full, completed from reference TRBV18 and TRBJ1-2, reads NAGVMQNPRHLVRRRGQEARLRCSPMKGHSHVYWYRQLPEEGLKFMVYLQKENIIDESGMPKERFSAEFPKEGPSILRIQQVVRGDSAAYFCASSPLQGESGYTFGSGTRLTVV.

This clone appeared a single time. V gene TRBV5-1 combines with J gene TRBJ2-1, with TRBD2 identical over 11 bases. The germline CDR1 and CDR2 sequences are SGHRS and YFSETQ. This CDR3 is built from 13 residues. V was pared by 4 bases and J by 12 bases, with 6 bases of the junction left unmatched. The CDR3 spells CASSTALAGVQFF. Here the CDR3 DNA reads TGCGCCAGCAGCACCGCACTAGCGGGAGTGCAGTTCTTC. The full variable domain, in which reference TRBV5-1 and TRBJ2-1 provide the parts outside the CDR3, is KAGVTQTPRYLIKTRGQQVTLSCSPISGHRSVSWYQQTPGQGLQFLFEYFSETQRNKGNFPGRFSGRQFSNSRSEMNVSTLELGDSALYLCASSTALAGVQFFGPGTRLTVL.

This chain joins TRBV25-1 and TRBJ1-1; 8 bases line up with TRBD1. The germline V gene has CDR1 MGHDK and CDR2 SYGVNS. The CDR3 loop spans 15 amino acids. J was trimmed by 4 bases and V by 2 bases; bases with no gene match: 6. In DNA, the CDR3 is TGTGCCAGCAGTGAACAGGGGGCAGGGGGCACTGAAGCTTTCTTT. This translates into CASSEQGAGGTEAFF.

The CDR3 bases are TGCGCCAGCAGCTGGCCAGGCGGTTACAATGAGCAGTTCTTC. Its translation is CASSWPGGYNEQFF. This sequence joins TRBV5-1 and TRBJ2-1, with unresolved D. The CDR3 runs to 14 residues. V lost 3 bases and J lost 4, with 11 bases in between. Germline loops: CDR1 SGHRS, CDR2 YFSETQ.

This chain uses TRBV7-2 with TRBJ1-1; TRBD1 aligns across 8 bases. Germline V CDR1 and CDR2: SGHTA, FQGNSA. V was pared by 5 bases and J by 5 bases, with 13 bases of the junction left unmatched. There are 16 residues in the CDR3. For the CDR3, the DNA is TGTGCCAGCAGCCCCGGGGGGCAGGGGGCTTCTACTGAAGCTTTCTTT. Its translation is CASSPGGQGASTEAFF.

Here the CDR3 reads CASSEFQGHQETQYF. CDR3 nucleotide sequence: TGTGCCAGCAGTGAGTTTCAGGGGCACCAAGAGACCCAGTACTTC. V usage is TRBV6-1 and J usage is TRBJ2-5; a possible D gene is TRBD1 (6 bases). Trimming left V 3 bases short and J 0 bases short, with 11 bases between. This CDR3 contains 15 residues. From germline, CDR1 is MNHNS and CDR2 SASEGT.

This clone was counted a single time. CDR3 nucleotides: TGTGCCAGCAGTTCACCGTGGTCTGGAAACACCATATATTTT. Its protein product is CASSSPWSGNTIYF. The chain couples TRBV6-5 to TRBJ1-3, with no clear D. The CDR3 is 14 amino acids. Germline V gene lookup returns CDR1 MNHEY and CDR2 SVGAGI. Trimming pared 4 bases from V and 1 base from J, leaving 8 bases between.

The genes are TRBV5-6 and TRBJ2-5; possibly TRBD2 for D (5 bases). V lost 4 bases and J lost 4, with 8 bases in between. This CDR3 has 12 amino acids. From germline, CDR1 is SGHDT and CDR2 YYEEEE. CDR3 loop: CASSAAGETQYF. The CDR3 bases are TGTGCCAGCAGCGCCGCGGGAGAGACCCAGTACTTC.

This clone was seen once. Other DNA variants within this sample encode the same CDR3. The chain uses TRBV5-1 and TRBJ1-1; D is undetermined. The germline CDR1 and CDR2 sequences are SGHRS and YFSETQ. Between the trimmed V and J ends, which lost 2 bases and 4 bases, there was a span of 12 bases. The CDR3 loop spans 14 amino acids. CDR3 sequence reads: CASSLFGEGTEAFF. CDR3 sequence (DNA): TGCGCCAGCAGCTTATTCGGGGAGGGCACTGAAGCTTTCTTT.

The chain links TRBV5-1 to TRBJ2-1; 12 bases agree with TRBD2. The CDR3 extends over 13 amino acids. CDR1 SGHRS and CDR2 YFSETQ come from the germline V gene. Unmatched junction bases numbered 6, after V lost 2 bases and J lost 15 bases. The CDR3 loop is CASSLGLAGLWFF. CDR3 DNA sequence: TGCGCCAGCAGCTTAGGACTAGCGGGGTTGTGGTTCTTC.

This chain links TRBV9 with TRBJ2-3, with TRBD1 as a possible D gene (6 bases). There are 14 residues in the CDR3. The V end was cut by 1 base, the J end by 6 bases, with 12 bases between. Germline V gives CDR1 SGDLS, CDR2 YYNGEE. Here the CDR3 DNA reads TGTGCCAGCAGCGTACGTCCCAGGGGTGATACGCAGTATTTT. It specifies CASSVRPRGDTQYF.

The chain couples TRBV6-1 to TRBJ2-7, with TRBD1 as a possible D gene (5 bases). The CDR3 has 13 residues. Germline values: CDR1 MNHNS, CDR2 SASEGT. V was trimmed by 4 bases and J by 6 bases, leaving 13 bases between them. The CDR3, as DNA: TGTGCCAGCAGTGGACAGCCTATGGGCGAGCAGTACTTC. Protein: CASSGQPMGEQYF.